The 32 T cell receptor beta chains below all came from one sample that was sequenced in a study of cytomegalovirus exposure and HLA in healthy donors. 60 Vbeta and 13 Jbeta primers were used in PCR. The repertoire was sequenced with immunoSEQ multiplex PCR; TCRdb's copy has only in-frame clones and lacks some. The profile shows 180,000 or so clones, around three quarters of them singletons. Sequences were obtained from PBMCs. The receptors were gathered from a woman younger than 45 in good health and CMV-seropositive.

The chain joins TRBV28 to TRBJ2-7; a weak D match, TRBD1 (5 bases). The CDR3 loop spans 14 amino acids. Germline loops: CDR1 MDHEN, CDR2 SYDVKM. The V end lost 8 bases, the J end lost 1 base, and 15 bases lay between the germline ends. CDR3 in amino acids: CASLRRGLSYEQYF. In DNA, the CDR3 is TGTGCCAGCCTACGAAGGGGCCTATCCTACGAGCAGTACTTC.

The chain recombines TRBV7-6 with TRBJ2-2; 9 bases agree with TRBD1. Germline values: CDR1 SGHVS, CDR2 FNYEAQ. The junction had 5 bases not matched to a gene; V was cut back by 3 bases and J by 0 bases. This CDR3 is 17 amino acids long. The CDR3 spells CASSFPRTGANTGELFF. The CDR3 DNA reads TGTGCCAGCAGCTTCCCAAGGACAGGGGCGAACACCGGGGAGCTGTTTTTT.

This chain connects TRBV6-1 to TRBJ2-2; 7 bases align to TRBD1. The CDR3 is 17 amino acids. CDR1 and CDR2 from the germline V gene are MNHNS and SASEGT. Trimming at V came to 4 bases and at J to 1 base, leaving 9 bases not matched to a gene. In DNA form, the CDR3 reads TGTGCCAGCAGTGGAAAACGGGACAGAGTGAACACCGGGGAGCTGTTTTTT. Translated: CASSGKRDRVNTGELFF.

This clone was found a few times. The rearrangement joins TRBV27 to TRBJ2-5, with TRBD1 matching 7 bases. The V segment lost 6 bases and the J segment 4 bases; nucleotides outside the gene matches: 5. The CDR3 contains 13 residues. Germline assignment: CDR1 MNHEY and CDR2 SMNVEV (reference sequence). DNA for the CDR3: TGTGCCAGCAGACCGACAGGGCGAGAGACCCAGTACTTC. It translates to CASRPTGRETQYF.

The rearrangement uses TRBV7-2 and TRBJ2-7, with TRBD2 matching 10 bases. Germline V lookup: CDR1 SGHTA, CDR2 FQGNSA. With 1 base clipped from V and 5 bases from J, the junction kept 2 bases outside the gene matches. The length of the CDR3 is 14 residues. The CDR3 nucleotides read TGTGCCAGCAGCTTAGGCCTAGCGGGGGACGAGCAGTACTTC. Its protein is CASSLGLAGDEQYF.

A note on this clone: A read error may account for a junction end that differs from germline. The chain recombines TRBV7-9 with TRBJ2-6; tentative D call: TRBD1 (5 bases). Germline V gene sequence: CDR1 SEHNR, CDR2 FQNEAQ (reference sequence). This CDR3 contains 15 residues. DNA for the CDR3: TGTGCCAGCAGCTTAGACCAGGCTGGGGCCAACGGCCTGACTTTC. Its protein product is CASSLDQAGANGLTF.

The chain recombines TRBV30 with TRBJ1-3; 11 bases agree with TRBD1. The CDR3 contains 23 residues. The germline V gene has CDR1 GTSNPN and CDR2 SVGIG (reference sequence). J gave up 0 bases and V 5 bases, and 27 bases lay outside the gene matches. For the CDR3, the DNA is TGTGCCTGGGGGAGTGAAGGGGGGCCGGACAGGGGGCCGAGGGGTAGCTCTGGAAACACCATATATTTT. Protein sequence: CAWGSEGGPDRGPRGSSGNTIYF.

With respect to this clone: Other DNA sequences in this sample translate to the same CDR3. This chain connects TRBV5-4 to TRBJ1-6; perhaps TRBD1 as D (6 bases). The CDR3 totals 13 residues. V was pared by 3 bases and J by 7 bases, with 8 bases between. Per the germline V gene, CDR1 is SGHNT and CDR2 is YYREEE (reference sequence). Written as DNA, the CDR3 is TGTGCCAGCAGCTCGACAGGAAATTCACCCCTCCACTTT. Its translation is CASSSTGNSPLHF.

J is TRBJ2-7 and V is TRBV7-2; weak D call: TRBD1 (7 bases). The CDR3 length is 15 residues. Trimming pared 3 bases from V and 1 base from J, leaving 13 bases between. Germline CDR1 is SGHTA and CDR2 is FQGNSA. The CDR3 sequence is CASSFGGTVSYEQYF. The CDR3 DNA reads as TGTGCCAGCAGCTTTGGAGGGACAGTTTCCTACGAGCAGTACTTC.

The V call is TRBV29-1, the J call TRBJ1-1; 8 bases match TRBD1. The length of the CDR3 is 15 residues. J lost 4 bases, V lost 3 bases, and 10 bases had no gene match. Germline loops: CDR1 SQVTM, CDR2 ANQGSEA. The CDR3 bases are TGCAGCGTTGATTCCAGGGGGCTTATCAGCACTGAAGCTTTCTTT. It is translated as CSVDSRGLISTEAFF.

The V and J genes are TRBV29-1 and TRBJ2-5, with 7 bases fitting TRBD1. This CDR3 is built from 15 residues. Germline V gives CDR1 SQVTM, CDR2 ANQGSEA. CDR3 protein: CSARGGPEKGETQYF. The CDR3 DNA follows: TGCAGTGCGCGAGGGGGCCCCGAAAAAGGGGAGACCCAGTACTTC.

This clone has only one observation. V gene TRBV4-3 combines with J gene TRBJ2-3, with D possibly matching TRBD2 (7 bases). The germline CDR1 and CDR2 sequences are LGHNA and YSLEER. The CDR3 is 18 residues long. V dropped 1 base and J dropped 0 bases, with 17 bases sitting between them. The chain's CDR3 is CASSQGGGGGTSTDTQYF. The CDR3, as DNA: TGCGCCAGCAGCCAAGGTGGGGGGGGCGGTACTAGCACAGATACGCAGTATTTT.

The chain combines TRBV4-3 with TRBJ2-3; TRBD2 matches at 7 bases. The CDR3 consists of 17 residues. The trim removed 1 base at V and 4 bases at J, leaving 11 bases unmatched. Germline V gene lookup returns CDR1 LGHNA and CDR2 YSLEER. CDR3: CASSQAWGAGDADTQYF. CDR3 nucleotide sequence: TGCGCCAGCAGCCAAGCCTGGGGCGCGGGGGATGCAGATACGCAGTATTTT.

The chain recombines TRBV7-9 with TRBJ2-3; TRBD2 might be the D (6 bases). The germline gives CDR1 SEHNR, CDR2 FQNEAQ (reference sequence). CDR3 length: 13 amino acids. V lost 5 bases and J 6 bases, leaving 12 bases between the germline ends. The CDR3 is CASSPPGEDTQYF. The CDR3 nucleotides are TGTGCCAGCAGCCCCCCGGGGGAGGATACGCAGTATTTT.

The rearrangement uses TRBV28 and TRBJ1-5; TRBD1 might be the D (5 bases). The CDR3 length is 15 residues. The V end was cut by 4 bases, the J end by 6 bases, with 16 bases between. Germline CDR1 reads MDHEN; CDR2 reads SYDVKM. CDR3: CASSSPARVGQPQHF. As DNA, the CDR3 is TGTGCCAGCAGTTCCCCGGCCAGGGTGGGTCAGCCCCAGCATTTT.

The chain is built from TRBV19 and TRBJ1-5; D call uncertain. This CDR3 comprises 13 residues. The germline V and J ends were trimmed by 3 bases and 5 bases, with 8 bases remaining between them. Germline CDR1 and CDR2: LNHDA and SQIVND (reference sequence). The CDR3 loop reads CASSMSRDQPQHF. As DNA, the CDR3 is TGTGCCAGTAGTATGTCGAGGGATCAGCCCCAGCATTTT.

The chain links TRBV2 to TRBJ1-1; D unresolved. Germline V gene data show CDR1 as SNHLY and CDR2 as FYNNEI. With 4 bases removed from V and 5 bases from J, the gap between germline ends came to 11 bases. This CDR3 has 13 amino acids. The chain's CDR3 is CASSVETGTEAFF. The CDR3, as DNA: TGTGCCAGCAGTGTAGAGACGGGGACTGAAGCTTTCTTT.

The genes are TRBV28 and TRBJ2-1; D is unclear. In germline, CDR1 is MDHEN, CDR2 SYDVKM. Trimming pared 2 bases from V and 10 bases from J, leaving 6 bases between. The CDR3 sequence is 11 residues long. The CDR3 reads CASSLGDEQFF. As DNA, the CDR3 is TGTGCCAGCAGTTTAGGAGACGAGCAGTTCTTC.

The V call is TRBV7-2, the J call TRBJ1-2; 8 bases map to TRBD1. CDR1 is SGHTA, CDR2 FQGNSA, per germline. V shed 5 bases, J shed 6 bases, and the junction held 5 bases outside the gene matches. The CDR3 has 13 residues. The CDR3 bases are TGTGCCAGCAGCCACGGACAGGGAGATGGCTACACCTTC. Translating gives CASSHGQGDGYTF.

The V call is TRBV30, the J call TRBJ1-5; a possible D gene is TRBD1 (5 bases). Germline CDR1 is GTSNPN and CDR2 is SVGIG (reference sequence). V dropped 5 bases and J dropped 0 bases, with 11 bases sitting between them. The CDR3 totals 14 residues. CDR3 sequence: CAWGRGDSNQPQHF. CDR3 DNA sequence: TGTGCCTGGGGTCGGGGGGATAGCAATCAGCCCCAGCATTTT.

The gene calls are TRBV5-1 and TRBJ2-7; D not resolved. The CDR3 covers 13 residues. V shed 1 base and J shed 0 bases, with 5 bases lying between them. Germline assignment: CDR1 SGHRS and CDR2 YFSETQ. This chain's CDR3 is CASSLTRSYEQYF. In DNA, the CDR3 is TGCGCCAGCAGCTTGACACGCTCCTACGAGCAGTACTTC.

This chain connects TRBV9 to TRBJ2-4; 8 bases fit TRBD1. The V gene's germline CDR1 is SGDLS and CDR2 YYNGEE. The CDR3 contains 15 residues. The V and J ends lost 0 bases and 5 bases, in that order; junction bases with no gene match: 4. The CDR3 region has the DNA TGTGCCAGCAGCGTAGCCGGACAGGGCGAAAACATTCAGTACTTC. Its translation is CASSVAGQGENIQYF. Full variable domain (rest looked up from reference TRBV9 and TRBJ2-4): DSGVTQTPKHLITATGQRVTLRCSPRSGDLSVYWYQQSLDQGLQFLIQYYNGEERAKGNILERFSAQQFPDLHSELNLSSLELGDSALYFCASSVAGQGENIQYFGAGTRLSVL.

This rearrangement joins TRBV4-3 to TRBJ2-5, with D perhaps matching TRBD2 (7 bases). The V end was cut by 1 base, the J end by 5 bases, with 20 bases between. The CDR3 is 17 residues long. The germline V gene has CDR1 LGHNA and CDR2 YSLEER. The CDR3 DNA sequence: TGCGCCAGCAGCCAAGGGATCGGGGGGCGAGAGAAGGAGACCCAGTACTTC. As protein: CASSQGIGGREKETQYF.

The chain uses TRBV30 and TRBJ2-2; perhaps TRBD1 as D (7 bases). V was clipped by 2 bases and J by 7 bases, with 14 bases between them. The CDR3 loop spans 14 amino acids. Germline CDR1 GTSNPN, CDR2 SVGIG (reference sequence). The CDR3 DNA sequence: TGTGCCTGGAGTTCTATCAGGGGGGACGGGGAGCTGTTTTTT. It codes for CAWSSIRGDGELFF. Full variable domain (outside the CDR3, taken from reference TRBV30 and TRBJ2-2): SQTIHQWPATLVQPVGSPLSLECTVEGTSNPNLYWYRQAAGRGLQLLFYSVGIGQISSEVPQNLSASRPQDRQFILSSKKLLLSDSGFYLCAWSSIRGDGELFFGEGSRLTVL.

The chain joins TRBV4-1 to TRBJ1-3; maybe TRBD1 (5 bases). The CDR3 consists of 17 residues. Germline V gene data show CDR1 as MGHRA and CDR2 as YSYEKL. Deletions cut 0 bases from V and 1 base from J, with 13 bases between. CDR3 in DNA: TGCGCCAGCAGCCAAGATCGTTGGAGGGGTTCTGGAAACACCATATATTTT. It is translated as CASSQDRWRGSGNTIYF.

V and J are TRBV5-6 and TRBJ1-4; the D is unclear. This CDR3 is 15 amino acids long. The V and J ends lost 2 bases and 4 bases respectively, with 12 bases between them. Germline CDR1 SGHDT, CDR2 YYEEEE. CDR3 amino acids: CASSLIGSNNEKLFF. In DNA, the CDR3 is TGTGCCAGCAGCTTAATAGGGAGCAATAATGAAAAACTGTTTTTT.

In this sample, this clone turned up once. The gene calls are TRBV7-2 and TRBJ1-2; 8 bases line up with TRBD1. CDR1 and CDR2 (germline): SGHTA, FQGNSA. The V and J ends lost 6 bases and 4 bases, in that order; junction bases with no gene match: 16. The CDR3 extends over 17 amino acids. The CDR3 bases are TGTGCCAGCAGTCAGAGGACAGGGAGATTAAGGTCCTATGGCTACACCTTC. Its translation: CASSQRTGRLRSYGYTF.

V gene TRBV2 combines with J gene TRBJ2-1; tentatively, D is TRBD2 (6 bases). The CDR3 contains 15 residues. Looked up from germline, CDR1 is SNHLY and CDR2 is FYNNEI. V shed 3 bases and J shed 4 bases, with 13 bases lying between them. The CDR3 reads CASSEDYRPYNEQFF. The CDR3 DNA follows: TGTGCCAGCAGTGAGGACTACCGCCCTTACAATGAGCAGTTCTTC.

The rearrangement uses TRBV10-3 and TRBJ2-5; TRBD2 agrees at 8 bases. The CDR3 has 15 residues. Per the germline V gene, CDR1 is ENHRY and CDR2 is SYGVKD. The junction had 12 bases not matched to a gene; V was cut back by 7 bases and J by 5 bases. CDR3 DNA: TGTGCCATCAAGGGGAGCGGGGGCCGGGGGGAGACCCAGTACTTC. Residues: CAIKGSGGRGETQYF.

The chain couples TRBV9 to TRBJ1-6; tentatively, D is TRBD1 (6 bases). Germline CDR1 reads SGDLS; CDR2 reads YYNGEE. Trimming removed 3 bases at V and 7 bases at J, with 17 bases between. The CDR3 runs 16 residues. For the CDR3, the DNA is TGTGCCAGCAGCGGAAGCGCAGGGGTTGGCAATTCACCCCTCCACTTT. This encodes CASSGSAGVGNSPLHF.

This chain joins TRBV11-2 and TRBJ2-1, with no clear D. The V end lost 6 bases, the J end lost 10 bases, and 10 bases lay between the germline ends. This CDR3 is built from 11 residues. From germline, CDR1 is SGHAT and CDR2 FQNNGV. CDR3 nucleotides: TGTGCCAGCAGAAGAGATATGGAGCAGTTCTTC. Translating it yields CASRRDMEQFF.

V gene TRBV27 combines with J gene TRBJ1-5; weak D call: TRBD1 (5 bases). CDR1 is MNHEY and CDR2 is SMNVEV in the germline V gene (reference sequence). The CDR3 runs 15 residues. Trimming shortened V by 5 bases and J by 1 base, and 12 bases separated the two germline ends. DNA of the CDR3: TGTGCCAGCAGTGGCCGGGGGGGGAGCAATCAGCCCCAGCATTTT. Its protein product is CASSGRGGSNQPQHF.